The 20 T cell receptor beta chains presented below share a single source sample, sequenced in a study of cytomegalovirus exposure and HLA in healthy donors. The primer mix had 60 Vbeta and 13 Jbeta primers. Method: immunoSEQ multiplex PCR; TCRdb's copy keeps in-frame clones and lacks some. The sample has some 140,000 clones; around 68% are singletons. Sequencing input: PBMCs. These receptors came from a man aged 25-45 years in good health and CMV-seronegative.

J is TRBJ2-1 and V is TRBV6-4; possibly TRBD2 for D (5 bases). The CDR3 extends over 13 amino acids. Germline CDR1 MRHNA, CDR2 SNTAGT. The germline V and J ends were trimmed by 3 bases and 3 bases, with 6 bases remaining between them. The CDR3 loop is CASSEDFYNEQFF. The DNA for the CDR3 is TGTGCCAGCAGTGAGGACTTCTACAATGAGCAGTTCTTC.

The genes are TRBV27 and TRBJ2-3, with 12 nucleotides matching TRBD2. CDR3 length: 15 residues. Germline CDR1 MNHEY, CDR2 SMNVEV (reference sequence). Losses at the gene ends were 3 bases for V and 5 bases for J; bases not matched to a gene: 3. CDR3 sequence (DNA): TGTGCCAGCAGTTTCCTAGCGGGGGGGCAAGATACGCAGTATTTT. Amino acids: CASSFLAGGQDTQYF.

This clone was seen only a few times. This sequence joins TRBV7-2 and TRBJ2-7; 14 nucleotides match TRBD2. Trimming cost V 5 bases and J 6 bases; bases outside gene matches: 6. Germline-derived CDR1 and CDR2 are SGHTA and FQGNSA. The CDR3 contains 15 residues. In DNA, the CDR3 is TGTGCCAGCAGCCTGACTAGCGGGGGGGCCCGCGAGCAGTACTTC. Its translation is CASSLTSGGAREQYF.

The rearrangement joins TRBV27 to TRBJ2-7, with 9 bases matching TRBD1. CDR1 is MNHEY, CDR2 SMNVEV, per germline (reference sequence). Trimming removed 11 bases from V and 5 bases from J; junction bases left unmatched: 7. The CDR3 length is 12 residues. The CDR3 DNA is TGTGCCGTACAGGGGGCAAGCAACGAGCAGTACTTC. Protein product: CAVQGASNEQYF.

The chain employs TRBV6-6 and TRBJ1-2; 10 bases map to TRBD1. CDR1 and CDR2 (germline): MNHNY, SVGAGI (reference sequence). The trim removed 8 bases at V and 1 base at J, leaving 7 bases unmatched. The CDR3 loop spans 15 amino acids. The CDR3 region is CASHGQGEINYGYTF. CDR3 bases: TGTGCCAGCCACGGACAGGGGGAAATTAACTATGGCTACACCTTC.

The J gene is TRBJ1-3, the V gene TRBV7-2; weak D call: TRBD1 (5 bases). Trimming left V 7 bases short and J 8 bases short, with 24 bases between. Looked up from germline, CDR1 is SGHTA and CDR2 is FQGNSA. This CDR3 contains 16 residues. The CDR3 loop reads CASTGGGRGPGDTIYF. For the CDR3, the DNA is TGTGCCAGCACCGGGGGGGGTCGGGGCCCCGGGGACACCATATATTTT.

J is TRBJ2-1 and V is TRBV27; TRBD1 matches 10 bases. CDR1 and CDR2 (germline): MNHEY, SMNVEV (reference sequence). The junction had 3 bases not matched to a gene; V was cut back by 6 bases and J by 4 bases. This CDR3 is 14 amino acids long. CDR3 nucleotide sequence: TGTGCCAGCAGGAGGACAGGGGGGTACAATGAGCAGTTCTTC. Protein product: CASRRTGGYNEQFF.

V and J are TRBV28 and TRBJ1-6, with a tentative D call TRBD1 (5 bases). Trimming took 3 bases from V and 7 from J, leaving 13 bases between them. The V gene's germline CDR1 is MDHEN and CDR2 SYDVKM. This CDR3 contains 15 residues. This CDR3 reads CASSFVGGGNSPLHF. The CDR3 coding sequence is TGTGCCAGCAGTTTCGTCGGGGGGGGGAATTCACCCCTCCACTTT.

The gene calls are TRBV19 and TRBJ1-6; no clear D. Trimming left V 3 bases short and J 7 bases short, with 7 bases between. The CDR3 is 13 residues long. Germline CDR1 LNHDA, CDR2 SQIVND (reference sequence). The CDR3: CASSITGNSPLHF. The CDR3, as DNA: TGTGCCAGTAGTATCACGGGGAATTCACCCCTCCACTTT.

The rearrangement links TRBV9 to TRBJ1-4; 9 nucleotides match TRBD1. The germline gives CDR1 SGDLS, CDR2 YYNGEE. The junction had 11 bases not matched to a gene; V was cut back by 0 bases and J by 8 bases. There are 17 residues in the CDR3. CDR3 sequence reads: CASSVEGRGTGKEKLFF. CDR3 in DNA: TGTGCCAGCAGCGTAGAGGGTCGGGGGACAGGGAAAGAAAAACTGTTTTTT.

V and J are TRBV28 and TRBJ2-5; weak D call: TRBD2 (5 bases). The CDR3 spans 13 residues. Germline V CDR1 and CDR2: MDHEN, SYDVKM. V shed 8 bases and J shed 1 base, with 11 bases lying between them. The CDR3 spells CASRPGVQETQYF. The CDR3 nucleotides read TGTGCCAGCCGACCCGGGGTCCAAGAGACCCAGTACTTC.

The chain couples TRBV12-2 to TRBJ2-5; the tabulated D call, TRBD2, remains unverified against the DNA. TRBV12-2 is a recognized pseudogene. The CDR3 is made up of 15 amino acids. The DNA of the CDR3 is TGTGCAAGTCCTCGTCCGCGGCCAGACCAAGAGACCCAGTACTTC. Protein sequence: CASPRPRPDQETQYF.

The chain is built from TRBV4-3 and TRBJ1-2, with TRBD1 identical over 11 bases. The CDR3 loop spans 18 amino acids. V shed 2 bases and J 6 bases; nucleotides not matched to a gene: 14. Germline V gene sequence: CDR1 LGHNA, CDR2 YSLEER. The DNA for the CDR3 is TGCGCCAGCAGCCAATTTCCCCCCGGACAGGGGGCAGCGGATGGCTACACCTTC. Translating gives CASSQFPPGQGAADGYTF.

The chain is built from TRBV27 and TRBJ2-7, with TRBD2 matching over 12 bases. Losses at the gene ends were 3 bases for V and 6 bases for J; bases not matched to a gene: 6. Germline values: CDR1 MNHEY, CDR2 SMNVEV (reference sequence). The CDR3 totals 15 residues. The CDR3 DNA follows: TGTGCCAGCAGTTTCCGACTAGCGGGGGCCCTCGAGCAGTACTTC. Protein sequence: CASSFRLAGALEQYF.

V and J are TRBV6-1 and TRBJ1-1, with D perhaps matching TRBD1 (5 bases). This CDR3 has 15 amino acids. CDR1 MNHNS and CDR2 SASEGT come from the germline V gene. V was trimmed by 6 bases and J by 1 base, leaving 15 bases between them. The CDR3 here is CASSRGTLGNTEAFF. DNA of the CDR3: TGTGCCAGCAGCCGGGGGACTCTGGGGAACACTGAAGCTTTCTTT.

This chain links TRBV7-2 with TRBJ1-5; 7 bases align to TRBD1. Germline-derived CDR1 and CDR2 are SGHTA and FQGNSA. V dropped 1 base and J dropped 4; count of bases not matched to a gene: 7. There are 16 residues in the CDR3. The CDR3 DNA reads as TGTGCCAGCAGCTTAGTGGAGGGGGCGCGAAATCAGCCCCAGCATTTT. This codes for CASSLVEGARNQPQHF.

The chain uses TRBV19 and TRBJ1-2; a weak D match, TRBD1 (5 bases). Trimming left V 6 bases short and J 0 bases short, with 14 bases between. This CDR3 region has 15 residues. Germline CDR1 LNHDA, CDR2 SQIVND (reference sequence). CDR3 sequence: CASRTRRQTNYGYTF. The CDR3 DNA reads as TGTGCCAGTAGGACACGCAGACAGACTAACTATGGCTACACCTTC.

This clone was detected a few times. This chain links TRBV30 with TRBJ2-1, with TRBD2 matching over 13 bases. Looked up from germline, CDR1 is GTSNPN and CDR2 is SVGIG (reference sequence). With 2 bases clipped from V and 7 bases from J, the junction kept 2 bases outside the gene matches. The CDR3 contains 14 residues. The DNA for the CDR3 is TGTGCCTGGAGTAGGACTAGCGGGGGAAATGAGCAGTTCTTC. Translation: CAWSRTSGGNEQFF.

The V and J genes are TRBV7-8 and TRBJ2-7; 10 bases match TRBD1. V was pared by 5 bases and J by 1 base, with 5 bases of the junction left unmatched. Germline values: CDR1 SGHVS, CDR2 FQNEAQ. The CDR3 is made up of 15 amino acids. The CDR3 coding sequence is TGTGCCAGCAGCGACGGGACAGGGGAATCCTACGAGCAGTACTTC. It encodes CASSDGTGESYEQYF.

This clone turned up a few times. The V call is TRBV5-6, the J call TRBJ1-1; D may be TRBD1 (6 bases). The V end lost 4 bases, the J end lost 1 base, and 11 bases lay between the germline ends. The CDR3 runs 14 residues. The germline V gene encodes CDR1 SGHDT and CDR2 YYEEEE. CDR3: CASSQNRENTEAFF. The CDR3 DNA sequence: TGTGCCAGCAGCCAAAACAGGGAGAACACTGAAGCTTTCTTT.